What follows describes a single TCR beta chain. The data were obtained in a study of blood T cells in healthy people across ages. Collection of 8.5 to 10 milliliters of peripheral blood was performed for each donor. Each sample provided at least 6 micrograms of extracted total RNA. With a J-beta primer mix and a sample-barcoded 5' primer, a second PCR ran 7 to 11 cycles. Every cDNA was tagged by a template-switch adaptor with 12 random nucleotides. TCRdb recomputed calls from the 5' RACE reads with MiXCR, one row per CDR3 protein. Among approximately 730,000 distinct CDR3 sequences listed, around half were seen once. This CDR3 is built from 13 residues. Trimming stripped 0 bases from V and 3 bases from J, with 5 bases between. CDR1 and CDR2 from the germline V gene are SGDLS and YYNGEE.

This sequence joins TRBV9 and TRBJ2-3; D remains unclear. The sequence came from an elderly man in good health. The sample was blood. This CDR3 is CASSVGRTDTQYF. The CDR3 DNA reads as TGTGCCAGCAGCGTAGGCAGGACAGATACGCAGTATTTT. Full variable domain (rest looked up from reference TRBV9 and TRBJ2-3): DSGVTQTPKHLITATGQRVTLRCSPRSGDLSVYWYQQSLDQGLQFLIQYYNGEERAKGNILERFSAQQFPDLHSELNLSSLELGDSALYFCASSVGRTDTQYFGPGTRLTVL.